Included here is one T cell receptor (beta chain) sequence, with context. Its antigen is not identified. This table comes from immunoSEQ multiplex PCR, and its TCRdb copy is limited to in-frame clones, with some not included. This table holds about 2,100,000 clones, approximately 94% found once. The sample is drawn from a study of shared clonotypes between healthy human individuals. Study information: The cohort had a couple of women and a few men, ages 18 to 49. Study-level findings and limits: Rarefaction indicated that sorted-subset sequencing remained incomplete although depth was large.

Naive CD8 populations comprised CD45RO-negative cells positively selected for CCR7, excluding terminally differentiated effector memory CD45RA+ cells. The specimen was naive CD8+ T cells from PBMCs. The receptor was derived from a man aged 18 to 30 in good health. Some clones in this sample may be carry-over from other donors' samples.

CDR3 protein: CASSLAPSGSSLTGELFF. Written as DNA, the CDR3 is TGTGCCAGCAGCTTAGCCCCTAGCGGGAGTTCCCTCACCGGGGAGCTGTTTTTT. The chain couples TRBV7-2 to TRBJ2-2, with TRBD2 matching 10 bases. CDR1 and CDR2 (germline): SGHTA, FQGNSA. The V segment lost 0 bases and the J segment 4 bases; nucleotides outside the gene matches: 8. The CDR3 totals 18 residues.